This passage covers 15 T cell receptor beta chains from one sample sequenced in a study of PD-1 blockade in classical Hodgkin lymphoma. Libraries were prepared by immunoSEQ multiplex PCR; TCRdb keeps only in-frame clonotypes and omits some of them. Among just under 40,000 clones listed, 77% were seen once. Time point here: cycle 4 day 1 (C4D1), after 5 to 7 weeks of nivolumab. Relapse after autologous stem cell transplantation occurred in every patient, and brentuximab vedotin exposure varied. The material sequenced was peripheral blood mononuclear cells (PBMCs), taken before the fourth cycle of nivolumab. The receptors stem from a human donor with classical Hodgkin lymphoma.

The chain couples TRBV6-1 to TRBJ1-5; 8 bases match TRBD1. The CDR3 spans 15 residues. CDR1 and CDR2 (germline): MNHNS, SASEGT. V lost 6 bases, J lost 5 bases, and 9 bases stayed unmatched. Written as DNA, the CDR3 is TGTGCCAGCAGCGGATCGGCAGGGGGCTATCAGCCCCAGCATTTT. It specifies CASSGSAGGYQPQHF.

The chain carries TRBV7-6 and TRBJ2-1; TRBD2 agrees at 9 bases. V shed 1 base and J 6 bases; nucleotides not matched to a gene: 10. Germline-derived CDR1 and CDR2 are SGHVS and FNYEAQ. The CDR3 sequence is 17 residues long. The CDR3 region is CASSLGYRRGGLNEQFF. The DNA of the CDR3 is TGTGCCAGCAGCTTAGGGTACCGGCGGGGGGGCCTCAATGAGCAGTTCTTC. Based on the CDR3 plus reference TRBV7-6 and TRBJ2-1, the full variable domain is GAGVSQSPRYKVTKRGQDVALRCDPISGHVSLYWYRQALGQGPEFLTYFNYEAQQDKSGLPNDRFSAERPEGSISTLTIQRTEQRDSAMYRCASSLGYRRGGLNEQFFGPGTRLTVL.

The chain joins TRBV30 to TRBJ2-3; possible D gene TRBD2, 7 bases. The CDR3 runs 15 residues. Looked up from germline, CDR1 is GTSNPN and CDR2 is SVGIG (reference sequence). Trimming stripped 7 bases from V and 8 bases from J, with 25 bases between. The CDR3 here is CAFTTTGGPSPTQYF. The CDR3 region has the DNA TGTGCCTTCACGACCACGGGGGGCCCAAGCCCTACGCAGTATTTT.

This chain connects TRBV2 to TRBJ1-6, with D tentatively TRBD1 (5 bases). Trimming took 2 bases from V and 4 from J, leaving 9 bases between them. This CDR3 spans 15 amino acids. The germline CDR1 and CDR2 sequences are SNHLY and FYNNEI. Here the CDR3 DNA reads TGTGCCAGCAGTGAATTGGGGCCGTATAATTCACCCCTCCACTTT. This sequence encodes CASSELGPYNSPLHF.

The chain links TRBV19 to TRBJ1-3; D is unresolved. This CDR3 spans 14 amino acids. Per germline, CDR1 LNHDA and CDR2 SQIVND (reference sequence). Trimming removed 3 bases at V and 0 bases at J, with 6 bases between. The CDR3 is CASSISNSGNTIYF. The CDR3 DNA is TGTGCCAGTAGTATTAGTAACTCTGGAAACACCATATATTTT.

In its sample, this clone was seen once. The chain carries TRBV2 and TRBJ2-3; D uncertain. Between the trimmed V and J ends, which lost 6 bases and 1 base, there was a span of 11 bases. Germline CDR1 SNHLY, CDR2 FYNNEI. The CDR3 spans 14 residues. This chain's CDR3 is CASRRALGTDTQYF. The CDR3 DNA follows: TGTGCCAGCAGACGGGCCCTCGGCACAGATACGCAGTATTTT.

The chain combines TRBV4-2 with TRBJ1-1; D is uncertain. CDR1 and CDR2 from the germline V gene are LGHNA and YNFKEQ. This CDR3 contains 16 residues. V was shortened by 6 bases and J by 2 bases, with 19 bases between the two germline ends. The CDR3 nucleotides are TGTGCCAGCAGGACGTTAGGTGGACCGATTAACACTGAAGCTTTCTTT. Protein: CASRTLGGPINTEAFF.

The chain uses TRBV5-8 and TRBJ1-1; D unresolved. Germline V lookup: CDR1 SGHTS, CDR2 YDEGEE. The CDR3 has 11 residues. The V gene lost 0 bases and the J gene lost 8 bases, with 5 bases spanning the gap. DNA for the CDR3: TGTGCCAGCAGCTTGGCCTGGGAAGCTTTCTTT. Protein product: CASSLAWEAFF.

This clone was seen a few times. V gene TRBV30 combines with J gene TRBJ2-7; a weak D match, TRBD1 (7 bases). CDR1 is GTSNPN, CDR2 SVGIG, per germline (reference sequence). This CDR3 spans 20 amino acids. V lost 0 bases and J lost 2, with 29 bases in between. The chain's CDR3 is CAWSVFFGGREWQGAYEQYF. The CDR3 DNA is TGTGCCTGGAGTGTATTTTTTGGGGGGCGCGAGTGGCAGGGGGCCTACGAGCAGTACTTC.

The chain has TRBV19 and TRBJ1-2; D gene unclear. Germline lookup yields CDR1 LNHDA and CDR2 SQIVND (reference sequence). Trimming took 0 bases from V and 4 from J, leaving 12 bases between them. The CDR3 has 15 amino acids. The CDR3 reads CASSIEPGVPYGYTF. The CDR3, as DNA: TGTGCCAGTAGTATAGAACCAGGCGTACCCTATGGCTACACCTTC. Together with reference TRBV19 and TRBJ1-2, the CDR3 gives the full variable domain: DGGITQSPKYLFRKEGQNVTLSCEQNLNHDAMYWYRQDPGQGLRLIYYSQIVNDFQKGDIAEGYSVSREKKESFPLTVTSAQKNPTAFYLCASSIEPGVPYGYTFGSGTRLTVV.

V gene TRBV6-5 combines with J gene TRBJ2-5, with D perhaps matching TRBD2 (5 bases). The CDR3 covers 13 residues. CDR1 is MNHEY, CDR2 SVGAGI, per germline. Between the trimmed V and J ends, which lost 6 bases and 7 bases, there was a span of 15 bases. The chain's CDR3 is CASSSRARGTQYF. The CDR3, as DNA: TGTGCCAGCAGCTCCCGGGCCCGGGGGACCCAGTACTTC.

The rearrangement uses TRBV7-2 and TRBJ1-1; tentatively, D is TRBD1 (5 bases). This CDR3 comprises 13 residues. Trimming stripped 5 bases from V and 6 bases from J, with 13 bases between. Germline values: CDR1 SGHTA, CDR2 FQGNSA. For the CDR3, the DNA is TGTGCCAGCAGCGTCTTGGGGGGATCTGAAGCTTTCTTT. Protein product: CASSVLGGSEAFF.

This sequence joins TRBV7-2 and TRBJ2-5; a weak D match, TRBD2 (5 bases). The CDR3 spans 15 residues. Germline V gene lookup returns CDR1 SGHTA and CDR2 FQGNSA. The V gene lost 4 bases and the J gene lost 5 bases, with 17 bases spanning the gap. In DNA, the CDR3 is TGTGCCAGCAGCTCCCAATCGCGGGTTCTTGAGACCCAGTACTTC. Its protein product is CASSSQSRVLETQYF.

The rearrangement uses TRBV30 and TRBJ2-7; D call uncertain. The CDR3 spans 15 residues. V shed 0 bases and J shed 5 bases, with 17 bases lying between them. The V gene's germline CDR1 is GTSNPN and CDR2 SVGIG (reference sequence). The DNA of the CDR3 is TGTGCCTGGAGTGTGCCTCGAGGATCGTTCGACGAGCAGTACTTC. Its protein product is CAWSVPRGSFDEQYF.

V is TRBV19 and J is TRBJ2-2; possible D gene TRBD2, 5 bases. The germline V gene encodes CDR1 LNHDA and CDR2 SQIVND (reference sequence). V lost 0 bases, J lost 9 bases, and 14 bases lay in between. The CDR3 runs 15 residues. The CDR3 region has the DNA TGTGCCAGTAGTATAGAGGGAACTAGTCACAGGGAGCTGTTTTTT. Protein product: CASSIEGTSHRELFF.